A selection of T cell receptor beta chains follows, all from one sample in a study of memory CD4+ T cells and cytomegalovirus serostatus. This table comes from immunoSEQ multiplex PCR, and its TCRdb copy is limited to in-frame clones, with some not included. The data show tens of thousands of clones, roughly 80% seen once. The specimen sequenced was memory CD4+ T cells from blood. Every receptor here comes from an adult in good health and CMV-seronegative. Each CDR3 is given with its conserved first and last residue. A D gene is named only where the DNA matches it firmly. Expanded clones get a size class; other rows say once, few or many, or leave the size out.

CDR3 | D | V | size
CATSRDRGSFPEAFF | NA | TRBV15 | few
CSVGGQQETQYF | NA | TRBV29-1 | NA
CASSLDGATEAFF | NA | TRBV7-6 | NA
CASSHPGQINEKLFF | TRBD1 | TRBV25-1 | few
CASSLHRPSYNEQFF | NA | TRBV6-6 | NA
CASSPPWGSGHEQYF | NA | TRBV28 | NA
CASSEASGRPLYEQYF | TRBD2 | TRBV25-1 | NA
CASSPHRPNTEAFF | NA | TRBV28 | NA
CASSPQGGNTGELFF | NA | TRBV18 | NA
CATSRDRRLSTGVSYGYTF | TRBD1 | TRBV15 | NA
CASSQGTGDTEAFF | TRBD1 | TRBV18 | NA
CASSTLKREGDEQFF | TRBD2 | TRBV19 | NA
CASSLGAQGREETQYF | NA | TRBV7-9 | NA
CASEEQSYNEQFF | NA | TRBV2 | NA
CAWSVPTGGDQETQYF | NA | TRBV30 | NA
CASSLAGGNSYNEQFF | TRBD2 | TRBV5-1 | once
CASSERNRGLGNTIYF | TRBD1 | TRBV6-1 | once
CASSLYQETQYF | NA | TRBV7-6 | NA
CASSPPVGNQPQHF | NA | TRBV18 | NA
CASSLQGGNNEQFF | NA | TRBV7-9 | once
CATSRPGLADSYEQYF | TRBD2 | TRBV15 | NA
CASSKGTSGYYEQYF | TRBD2 | TRBV9 | NA